Listed here are 2 T cell receptor beta chains from one sample, sequenced in a study of T cell changes during pregnancy in multiple sclerosis. Some clones are missing from TCRdb's copy, which holds only in-frame ones; the method was immunoSEQ multiplex PCR. Altogether 40,000 to 45,000 clones are present, around 93% being singletons, with the ten largest covering 0.6% to 0.75%. Sample: CD4+ T cells from peripheral blood mononuclear cells, taken in the third trimester of pregnancy. These receptors originate from a female donor with multiple sclerosis, enrolled in a pregnancy study.

This clone turned up a few times. V gene TRBV19 combines with J gene TRBJ2-1; the match to TRBD2 covers 8 bases. The germline gives CDR1 LNHDA, CDR2 SQIVND (reference sequence). The CDR3 loop spans 14 amino acids. Germline trimming cut 5 bases from V and 5 bases from J; bases unmatched to any gene: 5. CDR3 residues: CASSFRREDNEQFF. The CDR3, as DNA: TGTGCCAGTAGTTTTAGGCGGGAGGACAATGAGCAGTTCTTC.

The CDR3 DNA reads as TGTGCCAGTAGTACTTCTGAAACAGGGGGCTGGGGGAACACTGAAGCTTTCTTT. Translating gives CASSTSETGGWGNTEAFF. This chain links TRBV19 with TRBJ1-1, with 9 bases fitting TRBD1. Germline V gives CDR1 LNHDA, CDR2 SQIVND (reference sequence). The CDR3 contains 18 residues. V lost 4 bases to trimming and J lost 1 base; unmatched junction nucleotides: 13.